The present TCR beta chain was sequenced within a study of T cell responses to AZD1222 COVID-19 vaccine. As for this clone: What it binds is unknown.

V was trimmed by 5 bases and J by 9 bases, leaving 23 bases between them. CDR1 and CDR2 (germline): MNHEY, SMNVEV (reference sequence). This CDR3 has 17 residues. Study-wide findings and caveats: AZD1222 recipients seropositive at baseline numbered only five to seven. Donor demographics were predominantly white British with a female majority; clonal diversity may be underestimated. The study found Spike-specific TCR breadth and depth rose after two AZD1222 doses.

Measured with immunoSEQ multiplex PCR; TCRdb has only the in-frame clones, and not every one. This table has around 120,000 clones, around 93% appearing once. This TCR derives from an adult in good health. V gene TRBV27 combines with J gene TRBJ1-6; a possible D gene is TRBD1 (6 bases). Sample: peripheral blood, taken on day 0 of AZD1222 vaccination. The CDR3 spells CASSPTLTGVLISPLHF. The CDR3 nucleotides are TGTGCCAGCAGTCCCACCCTGACAGGCGTCCTAATTTCACCCCTCCACTTT.